These 27 T cell receptor beta chains came from one sample sequenced in a study of identical twins. One entry per CDR3 protein, called by TCRdb with MiXCR from the 5' RACE reads. This sample has roughly 570,000 distinct CDR3 sequences, with 9.6% found just once. The same sample was also studied in work on yellow fever vaccine responses in identical twins.

Sequenced material: PBMCs. The receptors shown here come from a woman aged 18-29 years in good health.

There are many counts of this clonotype. The gene calls are TRBV5-1 and TRBJ1-5; D is ambiguous. The CDR3 is 14 residues long. CDR1 is SGHRS, CDR2 YFSETQ, per germline. Trimming pared 4 bases from V and 6 bases from J, leaving 14 bases between. CDR3 nucleotides: TGCGCCAGCAGCACTCACTACGGGAGTCAGCCCCAGCATTTT. Translation: CASSTHYGSQPQHF.

This chain joins TRBV10-3 and TRBJ2-5; 10 positions agree with TRBD2. Germline CDR1 and CDR2: ENHRY and SYGVKD. Unmatched junction bases numbered 4, after V lost 0 bases and J lost 0 bases. The CDR3 has 17 residues. This CDR3 reads CAISESNSGRYQETQYF. CDR3 nucleotide sequence: TGTGCCATCAGTGAGTCGAATAGCGGGAGGTACCAAGAGACCCAGTACTTC.

The chain recombines TRBV4-1 with TRBJ2-5, with 14 bases fitting TRBD2. CDR1 and CDR2 from the germline V gene are MGHRA and YSYEKL. The CDR3 is 14 residues long. J lost 7 bases, V lost 4 bases, and 2 bases had no gene match. CDR3 loop: CASSRGLAGGTQYF. DNA for the CDR3: TGCGCCAGCAGCCGTGGACTAGCGGGAGGGACCCAGTACTTC.

The chain joins TRBV6-2 or TRBV6-3 to TRBJ2-1, with D perhaps TRBD1 (5 bases). This CDR3 has 16 residues. V was trimmed by 6 bases and J by 9 bases, leaving 24 bases between them. Germline V gene lookup returns CDR1 MNHEY and CDR2 SVGEGT. CDR3 in DNA: TGTGCCAGCAGAACAGACAGTCTGGGGCGGATAGGTGAGCAGTTCTTC. Protein product: CASRTDSLGRIGEQFF.

The CDR3 spells CASSEGQVGAYEQYF. The DNA of the CDR3 is TGTGCCAGCAGTGAAGGACAGGTTGGGGCCTACGAGCAGTACTTC. The chain is built from TRBV2 and TRBJ2-7, with TRBD1 as a possible D gene (6 bases). V lost 1 base and J 2 bases, leaving 12 bases between the germline ends. This CDR3 has 15 residues. Germline CDR1 SNHLY, CDR2 FYNNEI.

This rearrangement joins TRBV5-1 to TRBJ2-3; perhaps TRBD1 as D (5 bases). The V end was cut by 3 bases, the J end by 2 bases, with 19 bases between. CDR3 length equals 17 residues. Per germline, CDR1 SGHRS and CDR2 YFSETQ. This CDR3 is CASSSGGAETITDTQYF. CDR3 coding DNA: TGCGCCAGCAGCTCGGGTGGGGCAGAAACGATCACAGATACGCAGTATTTT.

This clonotype occurred many times. V and J are TRBV5-1 and TRBJ1-5, with unresolved D. Germline values: CDR1 SGHRS, CDR2 YFSETQ. Trimming took 4 bases from V and 1 from J, leaving 15 bases between them. The CDR3 totals 16 residues. CDR3 sequence: CASSLSGGESNQPQHF. In DNA form, the CDR3 reads TGCGCCAGCAGCCTCTCGGGCGGGGAGAGCAATCAGCCCCAGCATTTT. The full variable domain, rest sourced from reference TRBV5-1 and TRBJ1-5, is KAGVTQTPRYLIKTRGQQVTLSCSPISGHRSVSWYQQTPGQGLQFLFEYFSETQRNKGNFPGRFSGRQFSNSRSEMNVSTLELGDSALYLCASSLSGGESNQPQHFGDGTRLSIL.

J is TRBJ1-2 and V is TRBV7-2; no firm D call. The CDR3 loop spans 17 amino acids. Germline CDR1 SGHTA, CDR2 FQGNSA. Deletions cut 5 bases from V and 8 bases from J, with 27 bases between. CDR3 protein: CASSPNIGVWRPGGYTF. Written as DNA, the CDR3 is TGTGCCAGCAGCCCAAACATTGGTGTATGGCGACCGGGAGGCTACACCTTC.

This clonotype was counted ten times or more. The chain combines TRBV9 with TRBJ2-5, with a possible D match to TRBD2 (5 bases). Germline-derived CDR1 and CDR2 are SGDLS and YYNGEE. The CDR3 totals 13 residues. Trimming removed 0 bases at V and 2 bases at J, with 5 bases between. The CDR3 spells CASSVGTQETQYF. CDR3 DNA sequence: TGTGCCAGCAGCGTAGGGACTCAAGAGACCCAGTACTTC.

This chain links TRBV28 with TRBJ2-5; the match to TRBD1 covers 7 bases. The junction had 9 bases not matched to a gene; V was cut back by 4 bases and J by 4 bases. In germline, CDR1 is MDHEN, CDR2 SYDVKM. The length of the CDR3 is 15 residues. The chain's CDR3 is CASSSSKGGAETQYF. DNA for the CDR3: TGTGCCAGCAGTTCCTCAAAAGGGGGCGCAGAGACCCAGTACTTC.

This chain connects TRBV7-9 to TRBJ2-7; D is undetermined. The CDR3 loop spans 12 amino acids. CDR1 SEHNR and CDR2 FQNEAQ come from the germline V gene (reference sequence). V dropped 10 bases and J dropped 7 bases, with 17 bases sitting between them. The CDR3 region has the DNA TGTGCCACCTCCTCTGAAGTGGGGGAGCAGTACTTC. Residues: CATSSEVGEQYF.

This clonotype was detected only a few times. The rearrangement links TRBV29-1 to TRBJ1-2; weak D call: TRBD1 (5 bases). Germline V gene lookup returns CDR1 SQVTM and CDR2 ANQGSEA. This CDR3 has 13 amino acids. V dropped 3 bases and J dropped 8 bases, with 16 bases sitting between them. CDR3 protein: CSVEVAGVGGYTF. CDR3 nucleotide sequence: TGCAGCGTTGAGGTCGCGGGGGTCGGCGGCTACACCTTC.

A few counts support this clonotype. V usage is TRBV18 and J usage is TRBJ2-1; D is tentatively TRBD1 or TRBD2 (7 bases each). The V and J ends lost 4 bases and 6 bases respectively, with 28 bases between them. Germline CDR1 KGHSH, CDR2 LQKENI. The CDR3 totals 19 residues. CDR3 residues: CASSRTGALAAGALNEQFF. The CDR3 region has the DNA TGTGCCAGCTCACGGACAGGAGCCTTAGCGGCGGGAGCCCTCAATGAGCAGTTCTTC.

The rearrangement uses TRBV7-8 and TRBJ2-7, with 7 nucleotides matching TRBD2. The CDR3 contains 15 residues. V lost 1 base to trimming and J lost 4 bases; unmatched junction nucleotides: 7. The V gene's germline CDR1 is SGHVS and CDR2 FQNEAQ. CDR3 in amino acids: CASSLVLAAAYEQYF. The CDR3, as DNA: TGTGCCAGCAGCTTAGTGCTAGCGGCGGCTTACGAGCAGTACTTC.

Only a few counts were recorded for this clonotype. The V and J genes are TRBV20-1 and TRBJ1-6, with unresolved D. This CDR3 spans 12 amino acids. V lost 6 bases to trimming and J lost 7 bases, with 10 bases between them. CDR1 and CDR2 from the germline V gene are DFQATT and SNEGSKA (reference sequence). CDR3 sequence reads: CSASGNNSPLHF. The DNA of the CDR3 is TGCAGTGCGTCCGGAAACAATTCACCCCTCCACTTT.

This clonotype showed up many times. The rearrangement links TRBV10-2 to TRBJ2-1; TRBD2 matches 8 bases. J gave up 0 bases and V 4 bases, and 5 bases lay outside the gene matches. Germline CDR1 and CDR2: WSHSY and SAAADI. The CDR3 sequence is 16 residues long. The chain's CDR3 is CASSGLAGSSYNEQFF. In DNA form, the CDR3 reads TGCGCCAGCAGTGGCTTAGCGGGAAGCTCCTACAATGAGCAGTTCTTC.

The chain has TRBV19 and TRBJ1-2; 7 positions agree with TRBD1. CDR1 is LNHDA, CDR2 SQIVND, per germline (reference sequence). V lost 10 bases to trimming and J lost 6 bases; unmatched junction nucleotides: 8. The CDR3 covers 12 residues. The CDR3 region is CATTGTVNGYTF. CDR3 in DNA: TGTGCCACCACCGGGACAGTTAATGGCTACACCTTC.

This clonotype was picked up many times. The V call is TRBV6-4, the J call TRBJ2-1; 7 positions agree with TRBD2. The V gene's germline CDR1 is MRHNA and CDR2 SNTAGT. V shed 0 bases, J shed 4 bases, and the junction held 0 bases outside the gene matches. The CDR3 is made up of 14 amino acids. The CDR3 sequence: CASSDSGGYNEQFF. The CDR3 DNA reads TGTGCCAGCAGTGACTCGGGAGGGTACAATGAGCAGTTCTTC.

Comments on this clonotype: Germline is not matched at one junction end, which may reflect a read error. V gene TRBV5-5 combines with J gene TRBJ2-7, with D unclear. CDR1 and CDR2 (germline): SGHKS, YYEKEE (reference sequence). The CDR3 consists of 14 residues. The CDR3 spells CASSKPERSYKQYF. In DNA, the CDR3 is TGTGCCAGCAGTAAACCCGAAAGGTCCTACAAGCAGTACTTC.

This clonotype was detected only a few times. This chain uses TRBV19 with TRBJ2-2; 7 bases match TRBD1. V shed 3 bases and J 6 bases; nucleotides not matched to a gene: 13. The CDR3 extends over 17 amino acids. CDR1 and CDR2 from the germline V gene are LNHDA and SQIVND (reference sequence). The CDR3 nucleotides read TGTGCCAGTAGTATCCCTCGACAGGGAACATTGTCCGGGGAGCTGTTTTTT. This translates into CASSIPRQGTLSGELFF.

This clonotype was seen more than once but under ten times. This chain joins TRBV4-3 and TRBJ1-6; D uncertain. This CDR3 spans 16 amino acids. V lost 0 bases, J lost 0 bases, and 6 bases lay in between. Germline V gene lookup returns CDR1 LGHNA and CDR2 YSLEER. CDR3 nucleotides: TGCGCCAGCAGCCAAGACGGGAGCTCCTATAATTCACCCCTCCACTTT. Its translation is CASSQDGSSYNSPLHF.

This clonotype has just a few counts. V gene TRBV24-1 combines with J gene TRBJ2-3; 7 nucleotides line up with TRBD1. The CDR3 has 16 residues. Looked up from germline, CDR1 is KGHDR and CDR2 is SFDVKD. V gave up 4 bases and J gave up 0 bases; unmatched junction bases: 6. CDR3 bases: TGTGCCACCAGTGACCCGGGACAGCTCAGCACAGATACGCAGTATTTT. It is translated as CATSDPGQLSTDTQYF.

This clonotype occurred many times. The chain joins TRBV20-1 to TRBJ2-1; 7 nucleotides line up with TRBD2. The J segment lost 7 bases and the V segment lost 0 bases, leaving 3 bases of the junction unmatched. Germline lookup yields CDR1 DFQATT and CDR2 SNEGSKA (reference sequence). The CDR3 spans 13 residues. This CDR3 is CSARDPGRNEQFF. CDR3 sequence (DNA): TGCAGTGCTAGAGACCCCGGGAGGAATGAGCAGTTCTTC.

The V call is TRBV25-1, the J call TRBJ2-7; the D gene is possibly TRBD2 (6 bases). The CDR3 length is 12 residues. V was clipped by 10 bases and J by 7 bases, with 17 bases between them. CDR1 and CDR2 (germline): MGHDK, SYGVNS. The chain's CDR3 is CATALGTREQYF. The CDR3 bases are TGTGCCACGGCTCTCGGGACTCGGGAGCAGTACTTC.

The CDR3, as DNA: TGTGCCAGCAGGAGGGGGTCAAATCGGGGCACAGATACGCAGTATTTT. This encodes CASRRGSNRGTDTQYF. The chain carries TRBV2 and TRBJ2-3; TRBD1 is a possible D gene (6 bases). This CDR3 contains 16 residues. Trimming left V 6 bases short and J 1 base short, with 17 bases between. Germline CDR1 is SNHLY and CDR2 is FYNNEI. Full variable domain (outside the CDR3, taken from reference TRBV2 and TRBJ2-3): EPEVTQTPSHQVTQMGQEVILRCVPISNHLYFYWYRQILGQKVEFLVSFYNNEISEKSEIFDDQFSVERPDGSNFTLKIRSTKLEDSAMYFCASRRGSNRGTDTQYFGPGTRLTVL.

Here the CDR3 reads CASRIVAGGGETQYF. CDR3 DNA: TGTGCCAGCAGAATAGTAGCGGGGGGGGGAGAGACCCAGTACTTC. The chain couples TRBV12-3 or TRBV12-4 to TRBJ2-5; TRBD2 matches at 11 bases. V shed 6 bases, J shed 4 bases, and the junction held 7 bases outside the gene matches. This CDR3 spans 15 amino acids.

This clonotype has only a few counts. V usage is TRBV15 and J usage is TRBJ2-5, with TRBD1 matching 7 bases. V lost 1 base, J lost 4 bases, and 6 bases stayed unmatched. The germline gives CDR1 LNHNV, CDR2 YYDKDF (reference sequence). This CDR3 region has 15 residues. This CDR3 reads CATSRVGAGGETQYF. The CDR3 coding sequence is TGTGCCACCAGCAGAGTAGGAGCAGGGGGAGAGACCCAGTACTTC.